This T cell receptor (beta chain) was retrieved from a study of blood T cell repertoires in COVID-19. Study context: Sites in the United States, Italy and Spain provided acute and convalescent COVID-19 samples. PBMCs, B-cell-depleted T cells, or T cells were the source of the cDNA or gDNA that made up the material.

CDR1 MDHEN and CDR2 SYDVKM come from the germline V gene. V lost 5 bases, J lost 6 bases, and 16 bases lay in between. The CDR3 is 15 amino acids. In the original processing: Reference gene primer amplification gave nucleated cell count estimates. Sequenced by immunoSEQ multiplex PCR; TCRdb stores in-frame clones only, minus some. V and J calls and clone size follow that table, whereas D and trimming were derived from the DNA. This sample has about 190,000 clones, with 80% to 90% found just once. The chain combines TRBV28 with TRBJ1-4, with D possibly matching TRBD1 (6 bases). Sequencing was done on a sample of peripheral blood. This receptor was identified in a woman older than 75 with acute or convalescent COVID-19. The CDR3 DNA reads TGTGCCAGCAGTGCTCCACAGGGAGCCTATGAAAAACTGTTTTTT. Translation: CASSAPQGAYEKLFF.